The 14 T cell receptor beta chains listed next were all sequenced from one sample in a study of post-analysis software for immune sequencing data. Each TCR beta cDNA library carried unique molecular identifiers. TCRdb reprocessed the PCR reads with MiXCR, giving one entry per CDR3 protein. The sample includes 150,000 or so distinct CDR3 sequences, 35% to 40% of them seen just once. Material: blood, obtained after autologous hematopoietic stem cell transplantation. These receptors all stem from a girl under 18 with multiple sclerosis.

The rearrangement links TRBV6-2 or TRBV6-3 to TRBJ2-7, with 10 bases aligning to TRBD2. The J segment lost 3 bases and the V segment lost 0 bases, leaving 5 bases of the junction unmatched. Germline V gives CDR1 MNHEY, CDR2 SVGEGT. The CDR3 spans 16 residues. For the CDR3, the DNA is TGTGCCAGCAGTTACTCGCTGAAGCGGGAGGGCTACGAGCAGTACTTC. It translates to CASSYSLKREGYEQYF.

The gene calls are TRBV5-5 and TRBJ2-4; D uncertain. The germline V gene encodes CDR1 SGHKS and CDR2 YYEKEE (reference sequence). V was trimmed by 1 base and J by 8 bases, leaving 13 bases between them. The CDR3 consists of 14 residues. In nucleotides, the CDR3 is TGTGCCAGCAGCTTGCTTCTCCCAGAGGACATTCAGTACTTC. Its translation: CASSLLLPEDIQYF.

This clonotype was detected many times. The chain carries TRBV20-1 and TRBJ2-7; 8 nucleotides agree with TRBD2. This CDR3 spans 16 amino acids. Trimming cost V 0 bases and J 2 bases; bases outside gene matches: 9. CDR1 and CDR2 (germline): DFQATT, SNEGSKA (reference sequence). Written as DNA, the CDR3 is TGCAGTGCTAGAGATCTTCTAACTAGCGGCCCCTACGAGCAGTACTTC. It is translated as CSARDLLTSGPYEQYF.

V usage is TRBV12-3 or TRBV12-4 and J usage is TRBJ1-5; D remains ambiguous. The CDR3 is made up of 13 amino acids. V was shortened by 5 bases and J by 7 bases, with 12 bases between the two germline ends. The CDR3, as DNA: TGTGCCAGCAGTCCCTCGTTGGACCAGCCCCAGCATTTT. Protein sequence: CASSPSLDQPQHF.

This chain links TRBV19 with TRBJ1-5, with a possible D match to TRBD1 (6 bases). Germline CDR1 LNHDA, CDR2 SQIVND (reference sequence). V gave up 7 bases and J gave up 1 base, with 11 bases separating them. The CDR3 is 14 residues long. CDR3 sequence: CASNKGGSNQPQHF. The CDR3 DNA is TGTGCCAGTAACAAGGGGGGAAGCAATCAGCCCCAGCATTTT.

Only a few counts were recorded for this clonotype. The chain links TRBV7-9 to TRBJ2-7; D might be TRBD2 (5 bases). This CDR3 spans 11 amino acids. CDR1 SEHNR and CDR2 FQNEAQ come from the germline V gene (reference sequence). V was clipped by 3 bases and J by 7 bases, with 7 bases between them. As DNA, the CDR3 is TGTGCCAGCAGCTTCTGGGAGGAGCAGTACTTC. Protein: CASSFWEEQYF.

The CDR3 spells CASSHGIGGNQPQHF. Written as DNA, the CDR3 is TGTGCCAGCAGCCATGGGATCGGAGGAAATCAGCCCCAGCATTTT. This chain joins TRBV12-3 or TRBV12-4 and TRBJ1-5; unclear D gene. This CDR3 is built from 15 residues. V gave up 6 bases and J gave up 4 bases, with 16 bases separating them.

The chain carries TRBV4-2 and TRBJ2-5; a weak D match, TRBD1 (6 bases). V was clipped by 2 bases and J by 2 bases, with 15 bases between them. This CDR3 is 16 amino acids long. From germline, CDR1 is LGHNA and CDR2 YNFKEQ. CDR3 sequence (DNA): TGTGCCAGCAGCCAATACGTACGACAGGATCAAGAGACCCAGTACTTC. Amino acid sequence: CASSQYVRQDQETQYF.

The rearrangement joins TRBV6-5 to TRBJ1-2; D is unresolved. This CDR3 comprises 11 residues. Germline values: CDR1 MNHEY, CDR2 SVGAGI. V lost 2 bases to trimming and J lost 7 bases, with 5 bases between them. In DNA, the CDR3 is TGTGCCAGCAGTTACGAAGGTGGCTACACCTTC. This codes for CASSYEGGYTF.

J is TRBJ1-2 and V is TRBV12-3 or TRBV12-4, with TRBD1 matching over 10 bases. V was clipped by 10 bases and J by 4 bases; unmatched bases: 9. The CDR3 totals 14 residues. The CDR3 DNA reads TGTGCCACCTCCCCCCGGACAGGGGGCTATGGCTACACCTTC. Protein product: CATSPRTGGYGYTF.

The chain recombines TRBV11-2 with TRBJ2-3, with TRBD2 identical over 8 bases. Germline V gene lookup returns CDR1 SGHAT and CDR2 FQNNGV. This CDR3 contains 22 residues. V lost 0 bases to trimming and J lost 4 bases; unmatched junction nucleotides: 24. CDR3 sequence reads: CASSLDIGQLAVAGRGPDTQYF. For the CDR3, the DNA is TGTGCCAGCAGCTTAGATATAGGGCAACTAGCGGTCGCGGGGAGGGGTCCAGATACGCAGTATTTT.

This clonotype came up a few times. CDR3: CASSLVAETQYF. CDR3 in DNA: TGTGCCAGCAGCTTAGTGGCAGAGACCCAGTACTTC. V gene TRBV7-8 combines with J gene TRBJ2-5; unclear D gene. Trimming took off 1 base at V and 4 bases at J, with 4 bases between the two ends. There are 12 residues in the CDR3. Germline V gene sequence: CDR1 SGHVS, CDR2 FQNEAQ. Full variable domain (remainder filled in from reference TRBV7-8 and TRBJ2-5): GAGVSQSPRYKVAKRGQDVALRCDPISGHVSLFWYQQALGQGPEFLTYFQNEAQLDKSGLPSDRFFAERPEGSVSTLKIQRTQQEDSAVYLCASSLVAETQYFGPGTRLLVL.

In the case of this clonotype: This could be a read error, since a much larger clone is one nucleotide away. The V call is TRBV24-1, the J call TRBJ2-3, with D unclear. This CDR3 is 12 amino acids long. Trimming stripped 2 bases from V and 4 bases from J, with 3 bases between. Germline V gene sequence: CDR1 KGHDR, CDR2 SFDVKD. The CDR3 bases are TGTGCCACCAGTGATTACTCAGATACGCAGTATTTT. Its translation: CATSDYSDTQYF.

This chain joins TRBV20-1 and TRBJ1-2; the D gene is possibly TRBD1 (5 bases). Germline CDR1 DFQATT, CDR2 SNEGSKA (reference sequence). The germline V and J ends were trimmed by 4 bases and 4 bases, with 19 bases remaining between them. The CDR3 length is 15 residues. In DNA form, the CDR3 reads TGCAGTGCTAAACCCCTCGTGGGGGATTCCTATGGCTACACCTTC. Translation gives CSAKPLVGDSYGYTF.